The 21 T cell receptor beta chains presented below share a single source sample, sequenced in a study of tissue T cells after allogeneic stem cell transplantation. Only in-frame clones appear in the TCRdb table, and some are missing; sequencing was by immunoSEQ multiplex PCR. This table holds approximately 4,100 clones, approximately 51% found once. Time point indicated: mouse harvest day 14 after allogeneic transplant. The graft held 10^6 splenic CD5+ T cells and 10^7 T-cell-depleted bone marrow cells. Sequencing was carried out using lymph node tissue. Source of these receptors: a female BALB/c mouse given C57BL/6 T cells with graft-versus-host disease after an allogeneic hematopoietic cell transplant.

The sample holds a few counts of this clone. Gene names follow the mouse nomenclature. The read falls 1 residue short of the CDR3 end, and the missing part is taken from the germline J gene. This chain uses TRBV5 with TRBJ2-7, with a weak D call TRBD1 (6 bases). From germline, CDR1 is LGHNA and CDR2 YNLKQL (reference sequence). With 4 bases removed from V and 2 bases from J, the gap between germline ends came to 9 bases. This CDR3 comprises 13 residues. The sequenced CDR3 bases are TGTGCCAGCAGCCCGGGACAAACCTATGAACAGTAC. As protein: CASSPGQTYEQY. The whole CDR3 region reads CASSPGQTYEQYF.

This clone was seen a handful of times. Here the gene names and germline are mouse. The read falls 1 residue short of the CDR3 end, and the missing part is taken from the germline J gene. V gene TRBV4 combines with J gene TRBJ2-7, with a tentative D call TRBD2 (5 bases). Germline values: CDR1 LGHDT, CDR2 YNNKQL (reference sequence). Trimming removed 4 bases at V and 4 bases at J, with 8 bases between. The CDR3 is made up of 12 amino acids. The covered CDR3 bases are TGTGCCAGCAGCTTGACTGAGTATGAACAGTAC. This encodes CASSLTEYEQY. The whole CDR3 region reads CASSLTEYEQYF.

This clone was observed a single time. All gene names here are mouse names. Coverage ceases 1 residue before the CDR3 finishes, and the germline J gene fills in the end. The chain employs TRBV26 and TRBJ1-1, with 8 nucleotides matching TRBD1. Per the germline V gene, CDR1 is KGHPV and CDR2 is FQNQEV (reference sequence). Trimming removed 6 bases from V and 3 bases from J; junction bases left unmatched: 3. This CDR3 has 13 amino acids. The sequenced part of the CDR3 DNA is TGTGCCAGCAGCAGGACAGGGCACACAGAAGTCTTC. This codes for CASSRTGHTEVF. The entire CDR3 sequence reads CASSRTGHTEVFF.

This clone occurred a few times. Gene names are the mouse ones. The missing CDR3 end, 1 residue past where the read stops, is filled in from the germline J gene. The genes are TRBV13-3 and TRBJ1-1; D gene unclear. The CDR3 covers 11 residues. In germline, CDR1 is NNHDY, CDR2 SYVADS. V was cut by 5 bases and J by 0 bases, with 2 bases left in between. CDR3 DNA, as far as it was read: TGTGCCAGCAGGGCAAACACAGAAGTCTTC. Protein product: CASRANTEVF. The CDR3, in full, reads CASRANTEVFF.

This clone was counted only a few times. Mouse names are used for the genes. Read sequence stops 1 residue before the CDR3 end, and the germline J gene provides the missing end. This chain uses TRBV13-2 with TRBJ2-2; the match to TRBD1 covers 7 bases. The CDR3 is made up of 15 amino acids. Trimming at V came to 3 bases and at J to 2 bases, leaving 4 bases not matched to a gene. The germline V gene has CDR1 NNHNN and CDR2 SYGAGS (reference sequence). Partial CDR3 DNA: TGTGCCAGCGGTGTCCCGGGACAGAACACCGGGCAGCTCTAC. Translated: CASGVPGQNTGQLY. The whole CDR3 reads CASGVPGQNTGQLYF.

In the case of this clone: Genes and germline come from the mouse. With the read ending 1 residue before the CDR3 end, the germline J gene is used to fill in that end. The gene calls are TRBV26 and TRBJ2-1; possibly TRBD1 for D (6 bases). V lost 4 bases and J 4 bases, leaving 8 bases between the germline ends. The CDR3 sequence is 13 residues long. Per the germline V gene, CDR1 is KGHPV and CDR2 is FQNQEV (reference sequence). Here the CDR3 reads CASSRDKYAEQFF. The CDR3 bases that were read are TGTGCCAGCAGTCGGGACAAATATGCTGAGCAGTTC.

Comments on this clone: Germline and genes here are mouse. The DNA read from the CDR3 is TGTGCCAGCTCTTCCCGGGGGGTTAACCAAGACACCCAGTAC. Amino acids: CASSSRGVNQDTQY. The entire CDR3 protein is CASSSRGVNQDTQYF. The chain has TRBV12-2 and TRBJ2-5; maybe TRBD2 (6 bases). The CDR3 end lies 1 residue beyond the end of the read and is filled in from the germline J gene. The CDR3 has 15 residues. CDR1 and CDR2 (germline): SGHLS, HYDKME. The V end lost 3 bases, the J end lost 0 bases, and 12 bases lay between the germline ends.

Details on this clone: Mouse gene names and germline throughout. Read sequence stops 1 residue before the CDR3 end, and the germline J gene provides the missing end. The genes are TRBV20 and TRBJ2-7; tentatively, D is TRBD2 (6 bases). Trimming cost V 1 base and J 0 bases, with 10 bases left between them. This CDR3 region has 14 residues. Germline V lookup: CDR1 GFQATS, CDR2 STVNSAI. The CDR3 loop is CGARGLGSSYEQYF. The CDR3 bases that were read are TGTGGTGCTAGGGGTCTGGGGAGCTCCTATGAACAGTAC.

By frequency in the sample, this clone is large. Gene names follow the mouse nomenclature. The CDR3 DNA, read in part, is TGTGCCAGCAGACCCGGTGGGGTCTCCTATGAACAGTAC. Its translation: CASRPGGVSYEQY. The full CDR3 is CASRPGGVSYEQYF. V gene TRBV15 combines with J gene TRBJ2-7, with D possibly TRBD2 on 5 matching bases. The read terminates 1 residue ahead of where the CDR3 ends, so the germline J gene completes it. This CDR3 is 14 amino acids long. Germline V CDR1 and CDR2: SGHND, FRSKSL. The V end lost 6 bases, the J end lost 0 bases, and 12 bases lay between the germline ends.

This clone is classed as medium-sized (0.01 to 0.1%). Genes and germline come from the mouse. The CDR3 bases that were read are TGTGCCTGGAGTCTAGCCTGGGGGGGCCAAGACACCCAGTAC. It specifies CAWSLAWGGQDTQY. The CDR3 reads in full as CAWSLAWGGQDTQYF. V usage is TRBV31 and J usage is TRBJ2-5, with 9 bases aligning to TRBD2. The read comes to an end 1 residue before the CDR3 does, leaving the germline J gene to fill in the end. The V and J ends lost 0 bases and 2 bases, in that order; junction bases with no gene match: 3. The CDR3 runs 15 residues. Germline V gene sequence: CDR1 GKSSPN, CDR2 SITVG.

Remarks on this clone: Genes here carry mouse names. The read finishes 1 residue shy of the CDR3 end, and the germline J gene is used to complete it. J is TRBJ1-4 and V is TRBV26; 7 bases line up with TRBD1. V lost 0 bases to trimming and J lost 5 bases; unmatched junction nucleotides: 3. The germline V gene has CDR1 KGHPV and CDR2 FQNQEV (reference sequence). This CDR3 has 15 residues. The covered CDR3 bases are TGTGCCAGCAGTCTGTCACAGGGGAGGAACGAAAGATTATTT. Protein sequence: CASSLSQGRNERLF. In full, the CDR3 is CASSLSQGRNERLFF.

In its sample, this clone is medium-sized. Mouse gene names and germline throughout. The sequence runs out 1 residue before the end of the CDR3; the remainder is reconstructed from the germline J gene. This chain links TRBV20 with TRBJ1-1; 8 nucleotides line up with TRBD1. The CDR3 has 12 amino acids. The J segment lost 3 bases and the V segment lost 5 bases, leaving 2 bases of the junction unmatched. Germline V gives CDR1 GFQATS, CDR2 STVNSAI. CDR3 amino acids: CGARQGHTEVFF. The DNA read from the CDR3 is TGTGGTGCTCGACAGGGGCACACAGAAGTCTTC.

On this clone: The gene symbols are mouse symbols. The read stops 1 residue short of the end of the CDR3; the missing end is completed from the germline J gene. The rearrangement uses TRBV3 and TRBJ1-3; 8 bases fit TRBD1. CDR1 and CDR2 (germline): SNHLY, FYNGKV (reference sequence). After removal of 1 base from V and 4 bases from J, the junction contained 0 bases not matched to a gene. The CDR3 is 14 amino acids. This CDR3 reads CASSLGTGGNTLYF. The covered CDR3 bases are TGTGCCAGCAGCTTAGGGACAGGGGGAAATACGCTCTAT.

With regard to this clone: Genes here carry mouse names. This chain's CDR3 is CGARERTSEVFF. CDR3 DNA, as far as it was read: TGTGGTGCTAGGGAACGAACCTCAGAAGTCTTC. This chain connects TRBV20 to TRBJ1-1; D ambiguous. The read finishes 1 residue shy of the CDR3 end, and the germline J gene is used to complete it. Germline loops: CDR1 GFQATS, CDR2 STVNSAI. Trimming stripped 0 bases from V and 6 bases from J, with 8 bases between. The CDR3 covers 12 residues.

As to this clone: The gene symbols are mouse symbols. The read stops 1 residue short of the end of the CDR3; the missing end is completed from the germline J gene. The V gene is TRBV12-2, the J gene TRBJ1-4; 7 positions agree with TRBD1. This CDR3 region has 15 residues. Germline CDR1 SGHLS, CDR2 HYDKME. Germline trimming cut 2 bases from V and 2 bases from J; bases unmatched to any gene: 4. Partial CDR3 DNA: TGTGCCAGCTCTCCCTCGGGACAGTCCAACGAAAGATTATTT. Amino acids: CASSPSGQSNERLF. The CDR3 in full is CASSPSGQSNERLFF.

As for this clone: The germline and genes are mouse ones. Read sequence stops 1 residue before the CDR3 end, and the germline J gene provides the missing end. The chain joins TRBV12-2 to TRBJ2-7; 13 positions agree with TRBD2. The CDR3 runs 16 residues. J gave up 3 bases and V 0 bases, and 4 bases lay outside the gene matches. The V gene's germline CDR1 is SGHLS and CDR2 HYDKME. CDR3 sequence: CASSLEDWGGDYEQYF. The DNA read from the CDR3 is TGTGCCAGCTCTCTCGAGGACTGGGGGGGCGACTATGAACAGTAC.

Note on this clone: Gene labels here are mouse ones. The CDR3 end is not reached by the read, which stops 1 residue before it; the germline J gene fills it in. This rearrangement joins TRBV5 to TRBJ2-7; no reliable D call. This CDR3 is built from 11 residues. Germline V gene sequence: CDR1 LGHNA, CDR2 YNLKQL (reference sequence). V lost 0 bases to trimming and J lost 6 bases, with 3 bases between them. The covered CDR3 bases are TGTGCCAGCAGCCAAGATCTTGAACAGTAC. It is translated as CASSQDLEQY. The entire CDR3 reads CASSQDLEQYF.

With respect to this clone: Gene names follow the mouse nomenclature. The CDR3 loop is CASRDINNQAPLF. The part of the CDR3 DNA that was read is TGTGCTAGCAGGGACATTAACAACCAGGCTCCGCTT. V is TRBV29 and J is TRBJ1-5; TRBD1 is a possible D gene (5 bases). The read ends 1 residue early relative to the CDR3; the germline J gene fills the gap. With 6 bases removed from V and 0 bases from J, the gap between germline ends came to 6 bases. Germline V gives CDR1 MSHET, CDR2 SYDVDS. The CDR3 is made up of 13 amino acids.

Note on this clone: Gene names follow the mouse nomenclature. The CDR3 is cut off 1 residue early in the read; its end comes from the germline J gene. The chain uses TRBV23 and TRBJ1-1; the D call of TRBD1 is as the table states it, not checked on the DNA. Germline V gene data show CDR1 as KGHTA and CDR2 as FQNQQP. This CDR3 region has 14 residues. CDR3 protein: CSSSQFRGDTEVFF. CDR3 DNA (partial): TGCTCCAGCAGTCAATTCAGGGGAGACACAGAAGTCTTC.

To note about this clone: The genes and germline here are from mouse. The CDR3 extends 1 residue past the end of the read, so its final part is completed from the germline J gene. This sequence joins TRBV3 and TRBJ2-7; 11 nucleotides align to TRBD2. The V and J ends lost 1 base and 2 bases, in that order; junction bases with no gene match: 1. Germline V gene lookup returns CDR1 SNHLY and CDR2 FYNGKV (reference sequence). CDR3 size: 15 residues. The chain's CDR3 is CASSLEDWGAYEQYF. The sequenced CDR3 bases are TGTGCCAGCAGCTTAGAGGACTGGGGGGCCTATGAACAGTAC. Drawing the rest from reference TRBV3 and TRBJ2-7, the complete variable domain is GPKVLQIPSHQIIDMGQMVTLNCDPVSNHLYFYWYKQILGQQMEFLVNFYNGKVMEKSKLFKDQFSVERPDGSYFTLKIQPTALEDSAVYFCASSLEDWGAYEQYFGPGTRLTVL.

This clone has a handful of counts. Gene names and germline match the mouse. The CDR3 end is not reached by the read, which stops 1 residue before it; the germline J gene fills it in. The V call is TRBV26, the J call TRBJ1-4, with D tentatively TRBD1 (6 bases). There are 14 residues in the CDR3. The V end was cut by 4 bases, the J end by 6 bases, with 12 bases between. CDR1 KGHPV and CDR2 FQNQEV come from the germline V gene (reference sequence). This chain's CDR3 is CASSPGTPHERLFF. The CDR3 bases that were read are TGTGCCAGCAGTCCCGGGACACCCCACGAAAGATTATTT.